The 10 T cell receptor beta chains presented below share a single source sample, sequenced in a study of blood T cells in healthy people across ages. A sample-barcoded 5' primer and a J-beta primer mix were used in a second PCR of roughly 7 to 11 cycles. Each CDR3 protein gets one entry after TCRdb re-called the 5' RACE reads with MiXCR. The sample records roughly 1.7 million distinct CDR3 sequences, roughly a third being singletons. The sample consisted of blood. The receptors were sampled from a woman in her 30s in good health.

This chain uses TRBV2 with TRBJ1-1; D is possibly TRBD1 (5 bases). Deletions cut 9 bases from V and 0 bases from J, with 8 bases between. CDR3 length: 12 amino acids. Germline V gene data show CDR1 as SNHLY and CDR2 as FYNNEI. Here the CDR3 DNA reads TGTGCCAGTCTGGGGGTGAACACTGAAGCTTTCTTT. This gives the protein CASLGVNTEAFF. Looking up the rest from reference TRBV2 and TRBJ1-1 gives the full variable domain: EPEVTQTPSHQVTQMGQEVILRCVPISNHLYFYWYRQILGQKVEFLVSFYNNEISEKSEIFDDQFSVERPDGSNFTLKIRSTKLEDSAMYFCASLGVNTEAFFGQGTRLTVV.

This rearrangement joins TRBV6-1 to TRBJ2-3, with no clear D. CDR1 and CDR2 (germline): MNHNS, SASEGT. CDR3 length: 13 residues. The V gene lost 8 bases and the J gene lost 5 bases, with 14 bases spanning the gap. As DNA, the CDR3 is TGTGCCAGCGTGGCCCGATTGGTAGATACGCAGTATTTT. Its protein product is CASVARLVDTQYF.

The chain couples TRBV19 to TRBJ1-1; 10 bases fit TRBD1. After removal of 8 bases from V and 5 bases from J, the junction contained 8 bases not matched to a gene. This CDR3 contains 14 residues. The V gene's germline CDR1 is LNHDA and CDR2 SQIVND (reference sequence). The CDR3 DNA sequence: TGTGCCAGTGCCCGGGACAGGGGTCTTACTGAAGCTTTCTTT. The encoded protein is CASARDRGLTEAFF.

This clonotype was seen a handful of times. V gene TRBV6-6 combines with J gene TRBJ2-4; no reliable D call. V lost 2 bases, J lost 0 bases, and 11 bases lay in between. In germline, CDR1 is MNHNY, CDR2 SVGAGI (reference sequence). The CDR3 consists of 16 residues. The CDR3 DNA reads as TGTGCCAGCAGTTACGACCATTTACTAGCCAAAAACATTCAGTACTTC. It is translated as CASSYDHLLAKNIQYF.

This clonotype has a count of ten or more. The chain recombines TRBV6-5 with TRBJ2-1; 12 nucleotides line up with TRBD2. CDR1 is MNHEY and CDR2 is SVGAGI in the germline V gene. The J segment lost 2 bases and the V segment lost 0 bases, leaving 5 bases of the junction unmatched. CDR3 length: 18 residues. In DNA, the CDR3 is TGTGCCAGCAGTTACTCGGCTAGCGGGGGGGCGGCCTACAATGAGCAGTTCTTC. Protein: CASSYSASGGAAYNEQFF.

Remarks on this clonotype: The junction departs from germline at one end; a sequencing error may be responsible. The chain combines TRBV15 with TRBJ2-1; D is possibly TRBD2 (5 bases). The DNA end favors TRBJ2-7, so the J call may be wrong. This CDR3 comprises 17 residues. Germline CDR1 LNHNV, CDR2 YYDKDF (reference sequence). CDR3 nucleotides: TGTGCCGCCAGCAGAGATTATAAGCGGCGCCCCTACAATGAGCAGTACTTC. It codes for CAASRDYKRRPYNEQYF.

The CDR3 spells CASSLDGQGLVSPLHF. CDR3 nucleotide sequence: TGTGCCAGCAGCTTGGATGGACAGGGGCTTGTTTCACCCCTCCACTTT. This chain links TRBV5-5 with TRBJ1-6, with 9 bases fitting TRBD1. Germline V gene lookup returns CDR1 SGHKS and CDR2 YYEKEE (reference sequence). The CDR3 length is 16 residues. The ends lost 0 bases at V and 9 bases at J; junction bases unmatched: 7.

V and J are TRBV20-1 and TRBJ2-7, with D maybe TRBD1 (6 bases). CDR1 DFQATT and CDR2 SNEGSKA come from the germline V gene (reference sequence). This CDR3 contains 15 residues. V was clipped by 2 bases and J by 5 bases, with 19 bases between them. The CDR3 region has the DNA TGCAGTGCTAGATACAGGGAGTTTCCCGGGAACGAGCAGTACTTC. Encoded protein: CSARYREFPGNEQYF.

The chain is built from TRBV20-1 and TRBJ2-1, with a weak D call TRBD2 (6 bases). The CDR3 loop spans 13 amino acids. The germline CDR1 and CDR2 sequences are DFQATT and SNEGSKA (reference sequence). The CDR3 here is CRIGTPLNDEQFF. Here the CDR3 DNA reads TGCAGAATCGGGACTCCTTTAAATGATGAGCAGTTCTTC.

In the case of this clonotype: This may stem from a read error, because a much larger clone lies one nucleotide away. This chain links TRBV30 with TRBJ2-2; no clear D gene. The CDR3 contains 11 residues. V lost 3 bases and J lost 5, with 4 bases in between. CDR1 and CDR2 from the germline V gene are GTSNPN and SVGIG (reference sequence). DNA for the CDR3: TGTGCCTGGAGGGAAACCGGGGAGCTGTTTTTT. It encodes CAWRETGELFF.